These T cell receptor beta chains were read from a single sample in a study of OX40 agonist ivuxolimab in advanced cancers. Here immunoSEQ multiplex PCR was the method, and the copy in TCRdb shows in-frame clones only, minus some. In the table there are 82,000 or so clones, approximately 92% of which are singletons. This material consisted of CD4+ or CD8+ T cells sorted from blood, taken in a trial of the OX40 agonist ivuxolimab. Receptors were obtained from an adult with an advanced solid tumor such as melanoma, head and neck, liver or kidney cancer. CDR3s include the opening cysteine and the closing phenylalanine or tryptophan.

J gene,V gene,CDR3 protein
TRBJ2-1,TRBV2,CATNTGTGNEQFF
TRBJ1-5,TRBV19,CASTPDRAQPQHF
TRBJ2-2,TRBV6-1,CASSVTSGGINTGELFF
TRBJ1-3,TRBV13,CASSLRGGAGNTIYF
TRBJ1-2,TRBV27,CASSPGQVQLGYTF
TRBJ2-3,TRBV7-9,CASSPGTSGTDTQYF
TRBJ1-5,TRBV27,CASSSFYSNQPQHF
TRBJ2-1,TRBV28,CASSLLDREGHEQFF
TRBJ2-2,TRBV7-9,CASSLEEHTNTGELFF
TRBJ2-1,TRBV10-1,CASSYSGGAMDEQFF
TRBJ1-2,TRBV6-1,CASSRQVSGYTF
TRBJ1-5,TRBV18,CASSPEGMNQPQHF
TRBJ1-1,TRBV5-6,CASRQGQALDEAFF
TRBJ2-7,TRBV6-6,CASSYGGRATEQYF
TRBJ2-7,TRBV4-1,CASSQTSPPYEQYF
TRBJ1-1,TRBV6-5,CASSSPETDTEAFF
TRBJ1-5,TRBV6-5,CASSPRESNQPQHF
TRBJ2-3,TRBV4-1,CASSQEITWADTQYF
TRBJ1-1,TRBV5-1,CASGLTGTGNTEAFF
TRBJ1-1,TRBV10-3,CAITGTLNTEAFF
TRBJ2-5,TRBV5-4,CASSFRGMAETQYF
.,TRBV21-1,CASNRGVEQYF
TRBJ2-7,TRBV19,CASSRGIPPYEQYF
TRBJ2-1,TRBV5-1,CASSLTSGGYNEQFF
TRBJ2-1,TRBV9,CASSLRTSGGNNEQFF
TRBJ1-2,TRBV30,CAWGYSDGYTF
TRBJ1-1,TRBV30,CAWTARLQAFF
TRBJ2-3,TRBV6-5,CASSSRGRTQYF
TRBJ2-3,TRBV19,CASSISGSTDTQYF
TRBJ1-5,TRBV11-2,CASSLGDGQPQHF
TRBJ1-5,TRBV19,CASSMEGVQPQHF
TRBJ1-5,TRBV2,CASSVGNQNQPQHF
TRBJ1-1,TRBV21-1,CASTPTGFSSNTEAFF
TRBJ2-3,TRBV27,CASSLSGGADTQYF
TRBJ2-5,TRBV6-1,CASSEGSGQETQYF
TRBJ2-7,TRBV6-1,CASRKQGAPNEQYF
TRBJ2-7,TRBV11-1,CASTKGAGEQYF
TRBJ2-5,TRBV11-3,CASSLSGLAPQETQYF
TRBJ1-1,TRBV7-9,CASSLTGTEAFF
TRBJ2-5,TRBV6-1,CASSDTGLAELKYF
TRBJ1-1,TRBV29-1,CSTRGRVNTEAFF
TRBJ2-5,TRBV11-3,CASSADRVVETQYF
TRBJ2-3,TRBV27,CASSDFEGPSDTQYF
TRBJ2-7,TRBV7-9,CASGTETYEQYF
TRBJ2-1,TRBV5-1,CASSTGTSGRAKGEQFF
TRBJ2-1,TRBV19,CASSIRAGSSYNEQFF
TRBJ1-2,TRBV6-1,CASSAKGQGASVYGYTF
TRBJ2-7,TRBV5-1,CASSPYPPTLKPGERYEQYF
TRBJ2-5,TRBV9,CASSVALQQTQYF
TRBJ2-5,TRBV7-9,CASSLGQGSETQYF
TRBJ2-5,TRBV5-6,CASSLLAGASETQYF
TRBJ1-6,TRBV9,CASTGGSGGNSPLHF
TRBJ2-5,TRBV4-2,CASSQVSVRTSAETQYF
TRBJ1-1,TRBV5-4,CASSGWATEAFF
TRBJ2-3,TRBV5-1,CASSLGAGGADTQYF
TRBJ2-3,TRBV7-9,CASSPRTFLGTDTQYF
TRBJ2-5,TRBV7-7,CASSLGDRGLGETQYF
TRBJ1-1,TRBV2,CASSAGQWNTEAFF
TRBJ2-2,TRBV4-2,CASSPDEGPNSELFF
TRBJ2-3,TRBV2,CASSWSSGGSDTQYF